The sequence of this T cell receptor (beta chain) was determined in a study of cytomegalovirus exposure and HLA in healthy donors. Study-wide results and limits: In a later analysis, across HLA loci, associated TCR counts were highest for DRB1, lowest for HLA-C.

As regards this clone: What it binds is not known.

PCR used 60 Vbeta primers and 13 Jbeta primers. Produced via immunoSEQ multiplex PCR; TCRdb's table is partial and in-frame only. The data contain 150,000 or so clones, around 80% of them singletons. The CDR3 covers 17 residues. V was cut by 0 bases and J by 1 base, with 14 bases left in between. Germline assignment: CDR1 KGHSH and CDR2 LQKENI. The sequence was collected from a man aged 45-65 years in good health and CMV-seronegative. Source material: PBMCs. This sequence joins TRBV18 and TRBJ2-3; tentatively, D is TRBD2 (7 bases). The CDR3 protein is CASSPPTGGKRTDTQYF. The CDR3 DNA follows: TGTGCCAGCTCACCACCAACGGGGGGCAAACGCACAGATACGCAGTATTTT. The variable domain in full, completed from reference TRBV18 and TRBJ2-3, reads NAGVMQNPRHLVRRRGQEARLRCSPMKGHSHVYWYRQLPEEGLKFMVYLQKENIIDESGMPKERFSAEFPKEGPSILRIQQVVRGDSAAYFCASSPPTGGKRTDTQYFGPGTRLTVL.